The 28 T cell receptor beta chains in this list originate from one sample, sequenced in a study of T cell repertoires in cytomegalovirus infection. No antigen has been assigned to these receptors. TCRdb used MiXCR to reprocess the reads, holding one entry per CDR3 protein. The repertoire has fewer than 950,000 distinct CDR3 sequences, less than 35% of them found once; the top ten carry 9.5% to 15%. This material consisted of cultured CD8+ T cells from PBMCs, taken from culture after CMV antigen stimulation. These receptors were obtained from a human donor in good health (CMV status not recorded). Some clones in this sample may be carry-over from other donors' samples.

The chain combines TRBV19 with TRBJ1-1; 10 bases are shared with TRBD1. J was trimmed by 3 bases and V by 5 bases; bases with no gene match: 6. Germline CDR1 LNHDA, CDR2 SQIVND (reference sequence). This CDR3 comprises 15 residues. The CDR3 DNA is TGTGCCAGTAGTCCCCGGACAGGGGGTTACACTGAAGCTTTCTTT. Translating gives CASSPRTGGYTEAFF. Supplemented by reference TRBV19 and TRBJ1-1, the full variable domain reads DGGITQSPKYLFRKEGQNVTLSCEQNLNHDAMYWYRQDPGQGLRLIYYSQIVNDFQKGDIAEGYSVSREKKESFPLTVTSAQKNPTAFYLCASSPRTGGYTEAFFGQGTRLTVV.

The J gene is TRBJ1-5, the V gene TRBV12-3 or TRBV12-4, with D possibly being TRBD1 (5 bases). With 3 bases removed from V and 4 bases from J, the gap between germline ends came to 22 bases. The CDR3 consists of 18 residues. CDR3 in DNA: TGTGCCAGCAGTTTTTGGGGCCGGATGGGGGATCCAAATCAGCCCCAGCATTTT. Translated, it gives CASSFWGRMGDPNQPQHF.

This clonotype turned up a few times. The V and J genes are TRBV6-5 and TRBJ1-2; TRBD1 might be the D (5 bases). V lost 3 bases and J 4 bases, leaving 12 bases between the germline ends. CDR1 is MNHEY, CDR2 SVGAGI, per germline. This CDR3 has 14 amino acids. The CDR3 DNA reads TGTGCCAGCAGTTATGAGAGGGGTCCCTATGGCTACACCTTC. Translating gives CASSYERGPYGYTF.

V usage is TRBV2 and J usage is TRBJ2-1, with D possibly TRBD2 on 5 matching bases. The length of the CDR3 is 13 residues. V was trimmed by 9 bases and J by 4 bases, leaving 13 bases between them. Germline CDR1 is SNHLY and CDR2 is FYNNEI. CDR3 nucleotide sequence: TGTGCCAGGCGTGAGGGCGGATACAATGAGCAGTTCTTC. Its protein is CARREGGYNEQFF.

This chain uses TRBV19 with TRBJ2-3, with TRBD2 matching 11 bases. V was clipped by 1 base and J by 2 bases; unmatched bases: 8. The CDR3 is 18 amino acids. Looked up from germline, CDR1 is LNHDA and CDR2 is SQIVND (reference sequence). CDR3 nucleotide sequence: TGTGCCAGTAGTATAGGACTAGCGGGGACTCCGCTCACAGATACGCAGTATTTT. Protein product: CASSIGLAGTPLTDTQYF.

This clonotype was seen only a few times. The chain links TRBV6-1 to TRBJ2-7; 7 nucleotides agree with TRBD1. Germline V gene sequence: CDR1 MNHNS, CDR2 SASEGT. The trim removed 4 bases at V and 3 bases at J, leaving 12 bases unmatched. The CDR3 covers 16 residues. This chain's CDR3 is CASSGRPYDRVYEQYV. The CDR3 DNA follows: TGTGCCAGCAGTGGGCGACCCTATGACAGGGTCTACGAGCAGTACGTC.

The chain is built from TRBV12-3 or TRBV12-4 and TRBJ1-5; D may be TRBD1 (6 bases). V was trimmed by 3 bases and J by 6 bases, leaving 12 bases between them. The CDR3 sequence is 14 residues long. The CDR3 nucleotides read TGTGCCAGCAGTTTGGGGGGGGCGCCTCAGCCCCAGCATTTT. Translating gives CASSLGGAPQPQHF.

The sample holds many counts of this clonotype. V gene TRBV7-2 combines with J gene TRBJ2-5; D not certain. V lost 0 bases and J 11 bases, leaving 13 bases between the germline ends. The CDR3 runs to 13 residues. The germline V gene encodes CDR1 SGHTA and CDR2 FQGNSA. Here the CDR3 reads CASSLAGPALQYF. The CDR3 coding sequence is TGTGCCAGCAGCTTAGCCGGTCCTGCTCTACAGTACTTC.

The chain uses TRBV27 and TRBJ1-2; D call uncertain. Per germline, CDR1 MNHEY and CDR2 SMNVEV (reference sequence). With 5 bases removed from V and 4 bases from J, the gap between germline ends came to 11 bases. The CDR3 is made up of 13 amino acids. The CDR3, as DNA: TGTGCCAGCAGTGGAGGGATGCCCTATGGCTACACCTTC. Its protein product is CASSGGMPYGYTF.

The CDR3 region is CASSSAPSLHEKLFF. In DNA form, the CDR3 reads TGTGCCAGCAGCTCAGCCCCATCGCTTCACGAAAAACTGTTTTTT. This sequence joins TRBV7-9 and TRBJ1-4; D not resolved. Germline lookup yields CDR1 SEHNR and CDR2 FQNEAQ (reference sequence). The CDR3 is 15 amino acids. V was trimmed by 4 bases and J by 8 bases, leaving 17 bases between them.

The CDR3 DNA reads TGTGCCACCGAGGGCGTCGGGACCCAGTACTTC. The encoded protein is CATEGVGTQYF. The chain couples TRBV15 to TRBJ2-5; tentative D call: TRBD2 (5 bases). The V and J ends lost 8 bases and 7 bases respectively, with 11 bases between them. Per germline, CDR1 LNHNV and CDR2 YYDKDF (reference sequence). CDR3 length equals 11 residues.

The chain carries TRBV6-1 and TRBJ2-7; D is unresolved. Germline CDR1 MNHNS, CDR2 SASEGT. V shed 4 bases and J shed 1 base, with 8 bases lying between them. The length of the CDR3 is 13 residues. Written as DNA, the CDR3 is TGTGCCAGCAGTGTTCTTAGTTCCTACGAGCAGTACTTC. Translated, it gives CASSVLSSYEQYF.

This rearrangement joins TRBV15 to TRBJ2-7; tentatively, D is TRBD2 (5 bases). This CDR3 contains 14 residues. Deletions cut 5 bases from V and 0 bases from J, with 11 bases between. Germline V lookup: CDR1 LNHNV, CDR2 YYDKDF (reference sequence). CDR3 residues: CATSGGLSSYEQYF. The CDR3 DNA follows: TGTGCCACCAGCGGAGGACTCAGCTCCTACGAGCAGTACTTC.

This clonotype was picked up a small number of times. The chain has TRBV6-4 and TRBJ2-7; 10 bases line up with TRBD1. The germline V gene encodes CDR1 MRHNA and CDR2 SNTAGT. With 2 bases clipped from V and 1 base from J, the junction kept 23 bases outside the gene matches. The CDR3 runs to 22 residues. The CDR3 region is CASSDDRGRGTIRGTFSYEQYF. The CDR3 nucleotides are TGTGCCAGCAGTGACGACAGGGGGCGAGGAACTATCCGAGGGACCTTTTCCTACGAGCAGTACTTC.

The V gene is TRBV12-3 or TRBV12-4, the J gene TRBJ2-5, with TRBD1 identical over 10 bases. The junction had 10 bases not matched to a gene; V was cut back by 7 bases and J by 5 bases. The CDR3 spans 15 residues. CDR3 DNA: TGTGCCAGCACCCCTCGGGACAGGGGTTGGGAGACCCAGTACTTC. Its protein is CASTPRDRGWETQYF.

The V and J genes are TRBV6-5 and TRBJ2-7, with TRBD2 identical over 7 bases. The CDR3 has 15 residues. V lost 4 bases and J lost 1; bases outside the gene matches: 7. CDR1 and CDR2 from the germline V gene are MNHEY and SVGAGI. In DNA, the CDR3 is TGTGCCAGCAGTTCCCCCGGGGGGTCATCCTACGAGCAGTACTTC. Translating gives CASSSPGGSSYEQYF.

This chain uses TRBV9 with TRBJ2-1, with D possibly TRBD1 on 6 matching bases. CDR1 is SGDLS and CDR2 is YYNGEE in the germline V gene. The CDR3 runs 14 residues. V lost 6 bases, J lost 3 bases, and 13 bases lay in between. This CDR3 is CASNSAGVYNEQFF. The CDR3 region has the DNA TGTGCCAGCAATTCAGCAGGGGTCTACAATGAGCAGTTCTTC.

The rearrangement links TRBV6-1 to TRBJ2-3, with a weak D call TRBD2 (6 bases). The germline CDR1 and CDR2 sequences are MNHNS and SASEGT. Trimming cost V 5 bases and J 4 bases, with 16 bases left between them. The CDR3 length is 15 residues. CDR3 sequence reads: CASSRGNRSPDTQYF. CDR3 nucleotide sequence: TGTGCCAGCAGTCGCGGGAACAGATCCCCAGATACGCAGTATTTT.

In this sample, this clonotype turned up a few times. This chain links TRBV6-2 or TRBV6-3 with TRBJ2-1; 8 nucleotides align to TRBD2. This CDR3 comprises 16 residues. Germline CDR1 and CDR2: MNHEY and SVGEGT. The V gene end was trimmed by 4 bases and the J gene end by 0 bases; junction bases not matched to a gene: 5. In DNA form, the CDR3 reads TGTGCCAGCAGTTCCCGTAGCGGGGTCTCCTACAATGAGCAGTTCTTC. It yields the protein CASSSRSGVSYNEQFF.

Concerning this clonotype itself: One junction end does not reproduce the germline sequence, and a read error may be involved. The chain links TRBV27 to TRBJ1-1; 12 bases map to TRBD1. Germline CDR1 reads MNHEY; CDR2 reads SMNVEV (reference sequence). CDR3 length equals 17 residues. CDR3 in amino acids: CASSLVGTGGVVTEASF. CDR3 DNA: TGTGCCAGCAGTTTAGTCGGGACAGGGGGCGTTGTCACTGAAGCTTCCTTT.

J is TRBJ1-1 and V is TRBV7-8; D remains ambiguous. The CDR3 covers 15 residues. The germline gives CDR1 SGHVS, CDR2 FQNEAQ. The V gene lost 4 bases and the J gene lost 4 bases, with 16 bases spanning the gap. This CDR3 reads CASSSGPTPRTEAFF. The DNA of the CDR3 is TGTGCCAGCAGCTCCGGACCTACCCCCCGCACTGAAGCTTTCTTT.

This sequence joins TRBV6-1 and TRBJ2-7, with D possibly being TRBD1 (5 bases). CDR3 length: 13 amino acids. The germline V and J ends were trimmed by 5 bases and 3 bases, with 11 bases remaining between them. Germline loops: CDR1 MNHNS, CDR2 SASEGT. The CDR3 here is CASSNVQGYEQYV. The CDR3, as DNA: TGTGCCAGCAGTAACGTCCAGGGCTACGAGCAGTACGTC.

The chain links TRBV7-6 to TRBJ2-1; D call uncertain. V lost 5 bases and J lost 9, with 11 bases in between. The CDR3 extends over 12 amino acids. Germline V gene sequence: CDR1 SGHVS, CDR2 FNYEAQ. The CDR3 sequence: CASSAGPPEQFF. The CDR3 DNA follows: TGTGCCAGCAGCGCCGGGCCACCTGAGCAGTTCTTC.

In its sample, this clonotype was seen a few times. This sequence joins TRBV4-3 and TRBJ1-1; D uncertain. Looked up from germline, CDR1 is LGHNA and CDR2 is YSLEER. The CDR3 extends over 15 amino acids. The germline V and J ends were trimmed by 1 base and 0 bases, with 9 bases remaining between them. The CDR3 sequence is CASSQGVGLNTEAFF. In DNA, the CDR3 is TGCGCCAGCAGCCAAGGGGTGGGGTTGAACACTGAAGCTTTCTTT.

This chain uses TRBV5-1 with TRBJ1-4; D not certain. The CDR3 runs 13 residues. Per germline, CDR1 SGHRS and CDR2 YFSETQ. Trimming removed 0 bases from V and 12 bases from J, with 12 bases in between. CDR3 DNA sequence: TGCGCCAGCAGCTTGGAAAAAGCTGATGAACTGTTTTTT. Its protein product is CASSLEKADELFF.

This clonotype was found a few times. The chain is built from TRBV24-1 and TRBJ1-5, with TRBD1 matching over 7 bases. Germline V gives CDR1 KGHDR, CDR2 SFDVKD. This CDR3 contains 13 residues. After removal of 5 bases from V and 6 bases from J, the junction contained 3 bases not matched to a gene. This chain's CDR3 is CATSAGQAQPQHF. CDR3 coding DNA: TGTGCCACCAGTGCCGGACAGGCTCAGCCCCAGCATTTT.

This chain links TRBV12-3 or TRBV12-4 with TRBJ2-1, with TRBD2 matching over 7 bases. This CDR3 has 14 amino acids. J lost 5 bases, V lost 2 bases, and 3 bases had no gene match. The CDR3 nucleotides are TGTGCCAGCAGTTTAATGGGGACTAACAATGAGCAGTTCTTC. Protein product: CASSLMGTNNEQFF.

To note about this clonotype: A read error may produce the germline difference seen at one junction end. The chain carries TRBV5-1 and TRBJ2-2, with 10 bases identical to TRBD1. Germline CDR1 reads SGHRS; CDR2 reads YFSETQ. This CDR3 has 18 amino acids. The CDR3 region is CASSSPGQGLNRPGVLFF. For the CDR3, the DNA is TGCGCCAGCAGCTCTCCGGGACAGGGGCTCAATCGACCCGGGGTGCTGTTTTTT.